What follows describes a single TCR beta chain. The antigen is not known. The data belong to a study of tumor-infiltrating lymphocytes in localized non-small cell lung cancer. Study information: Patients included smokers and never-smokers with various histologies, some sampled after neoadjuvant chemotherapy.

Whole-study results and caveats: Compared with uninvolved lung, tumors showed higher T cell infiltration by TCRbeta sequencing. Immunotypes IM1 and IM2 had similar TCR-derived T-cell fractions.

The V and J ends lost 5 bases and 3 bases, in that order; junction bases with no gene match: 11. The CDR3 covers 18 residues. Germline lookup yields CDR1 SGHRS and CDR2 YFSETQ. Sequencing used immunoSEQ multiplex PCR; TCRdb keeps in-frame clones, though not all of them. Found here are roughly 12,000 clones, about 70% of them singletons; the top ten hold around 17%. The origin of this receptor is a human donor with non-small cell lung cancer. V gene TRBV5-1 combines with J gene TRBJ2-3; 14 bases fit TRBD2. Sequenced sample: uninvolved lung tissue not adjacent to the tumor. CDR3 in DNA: TGCGCCAGCAGTGCCGGGACTAGCGGGAGTATAGGGACAGATACGCAGTATTTT. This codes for CASSAGTSGSIGTDTQYF.